Below, 13 T cell receptor beta chains from the same sample are listed, as sequenced in a study of T cells in tuberculosis. Libraries were prepared by immunoSEQ multiplex PCR; TCRdb keeps only in-frame clonotypes and omits some of them. The table lists about 58,000 clones, approximately 86% of them singletons. Thawed, overnight-rested PBMC were stained with GMM-loaded CD1B tetramer, viability dye and anti-CD3, then sorted. The CD1B tetramers carried C32 glucose monomycolate purified from Rhodococcus equi. The sample comprised CD1b-GMM tetramer-negative cells sorted from PBMCs. Receptor source: an adult woman with latent tuberculosis.

This chain links TRBV5-6 with TRBJ2-7, with a weak D call TRBD1 (5 bases). The V and J ends lost 5 bases and 3 bases respectively, with 18 bases between them. This CDR3 comprises 15 residues. Per germline, CDR1 SGHDT and CDR2 YYEEEE. The CDR3 DNA is TGTGCCAGCAGTCTCAAGTTACAGGTGCTCTACGAGCAGTACTTC. Its protein product is CASSLKLQVLYEQYF. Based on the CDR3 plus reference TRBV5-6 and TRBJ2-7, the full variable domain is DAGVTQSPTHLIKTRGQQVTLRCSPKSGHDTVSWYQQALGQGPQFIFQYYEEEERQRGNFPDRFSGHQFPNYSSELNVNALLLGDSALYLCASSLKLQVLYEQYFGPGTRLTVT.

Comment on this clone: Other DNA sequences from this sample encode an identical CDR3 as well. The chain combines TRBV20-1 with TRBJ1-1; no reliable D call. V lost 5 bases, J lost 1 base, and 5 bases lay in between. The germline V gene has CDR1 DFQATT and CDR2 SNEGSKA (reference sequence). The CDR3 covers 11 residues. CDR3 in amino acids: CSAGRNTEAFF. For the CDR3, the DNA is TGCAGTGCTGGGCGGAACACTGAAGCTTTCTTT.

This clone was seen a single time. V usage is TRBV25-1 and J usage is TRBJ1-1; the D is unclear. Germline CDR1 is MGHDK and CDR2 is SYGVNS. This CDR3 comprises 15 residues. Trimming removed 1 base from V and 2 bases from J, with 11 bases in between. The CDR3 loop is CASSEFAGANTEAFF. As DNA, the CDR3 is TGTGCCAGCAGTGAATTCGCCGGAGCAAACACTGAAGCTTTCTTT. The whole variable domain, filled in from reference TRBV25-1 and TRBJ1-1, reads EADIYQTPRYLVIGTGKKITLECSQTMGHDKMYWYQQDPGMELHLIHYSYGVNSTEKGDLSSESTVSRIRTEHFPLTLESARPSHTSQYLCASSEFAGANTEAFFGQGTRLTVV.

The chain couples TRBV11-1 to TRBJ1-2; 7 bases line up with TRBD1. Germline CDR1 SGHAT, CDR2 FQDESV (reference sequence). The CDR3 length is 13 residues. V lost 2 bases to trimming and J lost 4 bases; unmatched junction nucleotides: 1. The CDR3 region is CASSLSGGYGYTF. CDR3 DNA sequence: TGTGCCAGCAGCTTATCAGGGGGCTATGGCTACACCTTC.

This chain links TRBV11-3 with TRBJ2-3; D might be TRBD2 (6 bases). Trimming removed 0 bases from V and 1 base from J, with 17 bases in between. Germline loops: CDR1 SGHNT, CDR2 YENEEA. The CDR3 is 18 residues long. CDR3 nucleotides: TGTGCCAGCAGCTTAGACCCGACTAGGTTAGACGGCACAGATACGCAGTATTTT. It yields the protein CASSLDPTRLDGTDTQYF.

This clone came up a few times. This chain links TRBV28 with TRBJ1-5; 9 bases are shared with TRBD1. V gave up 2 bases and J gave up 6 bases; unmatched junction bases: 5. The CDR3 has 15 amino acids. CDR1 and CDR2 (germline): MDHEN, SYDVKM. For the CDR3, the DNA is TGTGCCAGCAGTTTAGGGGACAGGGTGGCTCAGCCCCAGCATTTT. Translation gives CASSLGDRVAQPQHF.

This chain uses TRBV7-2 with TRBJ2-1, with 9 bases fitting TRBD2. Per germline, CDR1 SGHTA and CDR2 FQGNSA. This CDR3 has 14 amino acids. Germline trimming cut 3 bases from V and 8 bases from J; bases unmatched to any gene: 5. The CDR3 sequence is CASSFGGGAYEQFF. The CDR3 region has the DNA TGTGCCAGCAGCTTTGGCGGGGGGGCTTATGAGCAGTTCTTC.

The V call is TRBV5-5, the J call TRBJ1-2; 8 bases are shared with TRBD1. CDR1 is SGHKS and CDR2 is YYEKEE in the germline V gene (reference sequence). With 1 base clipped from V and 11 bases from J, the junction kept 4 bases outside the gene matches. The CDR3 has 12 residues. This chain's CDR3 is CASSLLQGGYTF. CDR3 bases: TGTGCCAGCAGCTTGTTACAGGGGGGATACACCTTC.

The chain couples TRBV29-1 to TRBJ1-2; no clear D gene. The germline gives CDR1 SQVTM, CDR2 ANQGSEA. Trimming shortened V by 6 bases and J by 5 bases, and 19 bases separated the two germline ends. The CDR3 loop spans 14 amino acids. The CDR3 nucleotides are TGCAGCGTGGAAAAAAAATCAGGTGCTTATGGCTACACCTTC. This codes for CSVEKKSGAYGYTF.

Here the CDR3 DNA reads TGTGCCAGCAGCTTAGGAGGGAACTATGGCTACACCTTC. It encodes CASSLGGNYGYTF. The chain has TRBV5-4 and TRBJ1-2; D is uncertain. This CDR3 contains 13 residues. Trimming left V 2 bases short and J 2 bases short, with 7 bases between. Germline V gene lookup returns CDR1 SGHNT and CDR2 YYREEE (reference sequence). The whole variable domain, remainder taken from reference TRBV5-4 and TRBJ1-2, is ETGVTQSPTHLIKTRGQQVTLRCSSQSGHNTVSWYQQALGQGPQFIFQYYREEENGRGNFPPRFSGLQFPNYSSELNVNALELDDSALYLCASSLGGNYGYTFGSGTRLTVV.

The chain uses TRBV5-6 and TRBJ2-1; D perhaps matches TRBD1 (7 bases). Germline values: CDR1 SGHDT, CDR2 YYEEEE. The CDR3 is 18 residues long. Trimming left V 1 base short and J 6 bases short, with 23 bases between. The CDR3 region is CASSLSSGRRGRLNEQFF. The DNA for the CDR3 is TGTGCCAGCAGCTTGTCTTCAGGTCGGAGGGGGCGACTCAATGAGCAGTTCTTC. Looking up the rest from reference TRBV5-6 and TRBJ2-1 gives the full variable domain: DAGVTQSPTHLIKTRGQQVTLRCSPKSGHDTVSWYQQALGQGPQFIFQYYEEEERQRGNFPDRFSGHQFPNYSSELNVNALLLGDSALYLCASSLSSGRRGRLNEQFFGPGTRLTVL.

This chain links TRBV7-2 with TRBJ2-5, with 10 bases aligning to TRBD2. Losses at the gene ends were 7 bases for V and 4 bases for J; bases not matched to a gene: 6. Germline V CDR1 and CDR2: SGHTA, FQGNSA. This CDR3 region has 14 residues. The CDR3 region is CASTISGRSETQYF. In DNA form, the CDR3 reads TGTGCCAGCACAATTAGCGGGAGGTCAGAGACCCAGTACTTC.

This clone was recorded a few times. The chain is built from TRBV7-3 and TRBJ2-3; 10 nucleotides agree with TRBD2. V shed 2 bases, J shed 5 bases, and the junction held 10 bases outside the gene matches. Germline-derived CDR1 and CDR2 are SGHTA and FQGTGA. The CDR3 length is 17 residues. The CDR3 DNA sequence: TGTGCCAGCAGCTTACATCCCCCGGGACTAGCGCAAGATACGCAGTATTTT. Translation gives CASSLHPPGLAQDTQYF.